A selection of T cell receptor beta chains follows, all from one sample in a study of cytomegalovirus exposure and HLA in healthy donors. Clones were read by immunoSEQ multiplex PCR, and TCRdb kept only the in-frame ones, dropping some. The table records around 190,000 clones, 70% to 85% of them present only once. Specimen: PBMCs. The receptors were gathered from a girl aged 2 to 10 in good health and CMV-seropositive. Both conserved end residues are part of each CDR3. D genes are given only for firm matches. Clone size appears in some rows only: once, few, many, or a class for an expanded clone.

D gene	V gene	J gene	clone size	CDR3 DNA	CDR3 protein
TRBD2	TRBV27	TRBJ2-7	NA	TGTGCCAGCAGTTTATGGACTAGCGGGAGCCTCCCCTACGAGCAGTACTTC	CASSLWTSGSLPYEQYF
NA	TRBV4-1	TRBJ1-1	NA	TGCGCCAGCAGCCACCCAGGGGCCCGTAACACTGAAGCTTTCTTT	CASSHPGARNTEAFF
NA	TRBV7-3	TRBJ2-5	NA	TGTGCCAGCAGCTCGGACAGAGAAGAGACCCAGTACTTC	CASSSDREETQYF
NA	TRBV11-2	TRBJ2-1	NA	TGTGCCAGCAGCTTTAGCCGGAGCTCCTACAATGAGCAGTTCTTC	CASSFSRSSYNEQFF
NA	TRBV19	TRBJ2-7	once	TGTGCCAGTAGTGAGGGAGGTACCTACGAGCAGTACTTC	CASSEGGTYEQYF
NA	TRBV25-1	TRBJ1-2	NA	TGTGCCAGCAGTGACGACAGAGACTATGGCTACACCTTC	CASSDDRDYGYTF
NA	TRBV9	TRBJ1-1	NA	TGTGCCAGCAGCGTAGACTCACTAGGGACGAGGGGGGAAGCTTTCTTT	CASSVDSLGTRGEAFF
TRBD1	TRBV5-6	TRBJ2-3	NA	TGTGCCAGCAGCTTGGGGGTACAGGGGGTAGCAGATACGCAGTATTTT	CASSLGVQGVADTQYF
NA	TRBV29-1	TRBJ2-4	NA	TGCAGCGCCGGGACAATCTTGAACATTCAGTACTTC	CSAGTILNIQYF
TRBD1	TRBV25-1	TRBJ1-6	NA	TGTGCCAGCAGTTGGGGACAGGGTTTGTCACCCCTCCACTTT	CASSWGQGLSPLHF
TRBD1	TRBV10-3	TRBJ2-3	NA	TGTGCCATCAGTGAGGGGTCCAGGGGGCAGGATACGCAGTATTTT	CAISEGSRGQDTQYF
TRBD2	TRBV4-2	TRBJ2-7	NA	TGTGCCAGCAGTCCCAAGATAGGACGGGGGGGAGGCGAGCAGTACTTC	CASSPKIGRGGGEQYF
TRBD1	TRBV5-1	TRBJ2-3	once	TGCGCCAGCAGCTTCAGGGGGCGCGGGGAAACGCAGTATTTT	CASSFRGRGETQYF
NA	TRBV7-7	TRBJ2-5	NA	TGTGCCAGCAGCTTAGCTCACTCAGACACAGAGCAGTACTTC	CASSLAHSDTEQYF
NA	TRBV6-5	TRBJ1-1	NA	TGTGCCAGCAGTTATGATGAAAAGCGGGAAGCTTTCTTT	CASSYDEKREAFF
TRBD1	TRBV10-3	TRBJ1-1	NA	TGTGCCATCAGTAGACAGGGGGCTGATATGAACACTGAAGCTTTCTTT	CAISRQGADMNTEAFF
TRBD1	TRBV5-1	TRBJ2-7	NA	TGCGCCAGCAGCCCCCTCCTTGGGACAGGGTTCAACGAGCAGTACTTC	CASSPLLGTGFNEQYF
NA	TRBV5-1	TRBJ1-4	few	TGCGCCAGCAGCTTTCAGAGGTTTTTGGAAAAACTGTTTTTT	CASSFQRFLEKLFF
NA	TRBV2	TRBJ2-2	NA	TGTGCCAGCAGCCGCTTGGGGGGGCCCGGGGAGCTGTTTTTT	CASSRLGGPGELFF
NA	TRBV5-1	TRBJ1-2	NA	TGCGCCAGCAGTCCCGACAGCACCTATGGCTACACCTTC	CASSPDSTYGYTF
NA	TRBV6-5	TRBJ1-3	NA	TGTGCCAGCGCGAGGGGTGGAGGGGGAAACACCATATATTTT	CASARGGGGNTIYF
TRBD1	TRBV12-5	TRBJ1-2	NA	TGTGCTAGTGGTGGGACAGGGCTCAAGAACTATGGCTACACCTTC	CASGGTGLKNYGYTF
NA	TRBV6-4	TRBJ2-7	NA	TGTGCCAGTATTGCGGGCCGGGTGGTCGAGCAGTACTTC	CASIAGRVVEQYF
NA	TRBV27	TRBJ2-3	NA	TGTGCCAGCAGTTTTTTCGGAGGCACAGATACGCAGTATTTT	CASSFFGGTDTQYF
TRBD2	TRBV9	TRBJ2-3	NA	TGTGCCAGCAGCGACCCATTCGGGAGGGTCGCGGATACGCAGTATTTT	CASSDPFGRVADTQYF
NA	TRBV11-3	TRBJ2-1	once	TGTGCCAGCAGCTCAGGACTGAGCTCCTACAATGAGCAGTTCTTC	CASSSGLSSYNEQFF
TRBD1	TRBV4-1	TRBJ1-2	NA	TGCGCCAGCAGCCGGATCCGCGTGGGGACAGGGGGCTTTCAGCGCTATGGCTACACCTTC	CASSRIRVGTGGFQRYGYTF
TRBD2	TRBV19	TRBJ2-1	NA	TGTGCCAGTACCCCCCCATGGGGGGGCAATGAGCAGTTCTTC	CASTPPWGGNEQFF
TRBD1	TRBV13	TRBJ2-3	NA	TGTGCCAGCAGCCAGGAGACAGGGGTCGATACGCAGTATTTT	CASSQETGVDTQYF
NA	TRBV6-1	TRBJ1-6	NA	TGTGCCAGCAGTGAAATTGGAGGTGGGTGGTCACCCCTCCACTTT	CASSEIGGGWSPLHF
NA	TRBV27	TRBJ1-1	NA	TGTGCCAGCCGAAGTAGTGTAGTTGGCACTGAAGCTTTCTTT	CASRSSVVGTEAFF
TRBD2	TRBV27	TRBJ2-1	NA	TGTGCCAGCAGTTTATGGGGTCGGCTAGCGGGAGGTGGGAATGAGCAGTTCTTC	CASSLWGRLAGGGNEQFF
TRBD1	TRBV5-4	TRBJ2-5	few	TGTGCCAGCAGCTACAGGGGGCAAGAGACCCAGTACTTC	CASSYRGQETQYF
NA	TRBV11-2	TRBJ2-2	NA	TGTGCCAGCAGCTTAGATCGGACAACCGGGGAGCTGTTTTTT	CASSLDRTTGELFF
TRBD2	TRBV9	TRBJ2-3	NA	TGTGCCAGCAGCGTAGGCGAGCGGGGGGTAGGAGATACGCAGTATTTT	CASSVGERGVGDTQYF
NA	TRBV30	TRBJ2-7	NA	TGTGCCTGGAGAGATAGACAGTCCGACGAGCAGTACTTC	CAWRDRQSDEQYF
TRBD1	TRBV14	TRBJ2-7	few	TGTGCCAGCAGCCAAGAGCAGGGGGTGACCTACGAGCAGTACTTC	CASSQEQGVTYEQYF
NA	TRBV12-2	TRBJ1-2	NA	TGTGCAAGTCGCTCAGGGGGGTTGGGGGACAGACTCTTCTACACCTTC	CASRSGGLGDRLFYTF
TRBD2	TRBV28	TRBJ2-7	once	TGTGCCAGCAAATCTTTGAGGCTAGCGGGAATAGGATTC	CASKSLRLAGIGF
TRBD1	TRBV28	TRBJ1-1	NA	TGTGCCAGCAGACCTACTAACCGGGACAGGGGGACTGAAGCTTTCTTT	CASRPTNRDRGTEAFF
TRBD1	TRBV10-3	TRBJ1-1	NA	TGTGCCTCGGGACAGGTGGGCGAAATTGAAGCTTTCTTT	CASGQVGEIEAFF
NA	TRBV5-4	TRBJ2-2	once	TGTGCCAGCAGCTTCTGGGAGGGGGAGCTGTTTTTT	CASSFWEGELFF
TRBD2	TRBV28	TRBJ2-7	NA	TGTGCCAGCAGTCCGACTCCCCCACTAGCGGGGTACTCCTACGAGCAGTACTTC	CASSPTPPLAGYSYEQYF
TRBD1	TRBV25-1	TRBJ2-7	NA	TGTGCCAGCCTCCGGGACAGGGGCTACGAGCAGTACTTC	CASLRDRGYEQYF
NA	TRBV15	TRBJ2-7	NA	TGTGCCACCAGCAGAGATATCGAGCAGTACTTC	CATSRDIEQYF
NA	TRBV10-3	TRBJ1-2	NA	TGTGCCATCAGTGAACGAGACAGGTTTTCGAGCTACACCTTC	CAISERDRFSSYTF
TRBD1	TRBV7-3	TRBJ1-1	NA	TGTGCCAGCAGCCCCGGGGACAGGGACTCCTCAAAAGCTTTCTTT	CASSPGDRDSSKAFF